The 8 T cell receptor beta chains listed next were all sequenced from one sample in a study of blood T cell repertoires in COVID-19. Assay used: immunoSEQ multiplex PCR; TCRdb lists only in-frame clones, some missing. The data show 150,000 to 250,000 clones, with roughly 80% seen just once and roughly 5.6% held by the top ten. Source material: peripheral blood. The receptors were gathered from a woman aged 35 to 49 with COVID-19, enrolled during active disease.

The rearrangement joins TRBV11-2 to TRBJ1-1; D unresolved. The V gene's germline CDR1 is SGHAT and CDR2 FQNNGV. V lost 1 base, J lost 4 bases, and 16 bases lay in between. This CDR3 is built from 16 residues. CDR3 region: CASSLVGGEGGTEAFF. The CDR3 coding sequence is TGTGCCAGCAGCTTAGTCGGCGGGGAGGGCGGCACTGAAGCTTTCTTT.

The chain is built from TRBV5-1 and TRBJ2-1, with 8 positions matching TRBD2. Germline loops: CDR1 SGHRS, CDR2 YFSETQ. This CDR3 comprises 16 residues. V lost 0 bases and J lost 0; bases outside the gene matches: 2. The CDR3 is CASSLGGTSSYNEQFF. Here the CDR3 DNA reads TGCGCCAGCAGCTTGGGGGGGACTAGCTCCTACAATGAGCAGTTCTTC.

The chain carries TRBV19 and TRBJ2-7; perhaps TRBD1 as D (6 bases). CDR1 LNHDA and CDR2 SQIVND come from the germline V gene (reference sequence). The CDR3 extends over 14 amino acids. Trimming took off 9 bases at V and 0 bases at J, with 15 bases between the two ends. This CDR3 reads CASSGTRASYEQYF. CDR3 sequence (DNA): TGTGCCAGCTCCGGGACAAGGGCCTCCTACGAGCAGTACTTC.

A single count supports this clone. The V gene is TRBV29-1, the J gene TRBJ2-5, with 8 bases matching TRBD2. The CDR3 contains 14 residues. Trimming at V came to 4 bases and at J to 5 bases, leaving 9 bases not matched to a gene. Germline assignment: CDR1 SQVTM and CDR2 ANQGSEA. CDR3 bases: TGCAGCGTTGGGGACGCGGGAGGTGTTGAGACCCAGTACTTC. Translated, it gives CSVGDAGGVETQYF.

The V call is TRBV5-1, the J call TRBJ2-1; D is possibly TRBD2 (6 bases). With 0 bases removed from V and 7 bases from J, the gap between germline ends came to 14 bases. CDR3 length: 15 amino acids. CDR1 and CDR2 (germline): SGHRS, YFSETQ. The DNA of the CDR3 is TGCGCCAGCAGCTTGGGGCCGGGGGAAGAAAATGAGCAGTTCTTC. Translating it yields CASSLGPGEENEQFF.

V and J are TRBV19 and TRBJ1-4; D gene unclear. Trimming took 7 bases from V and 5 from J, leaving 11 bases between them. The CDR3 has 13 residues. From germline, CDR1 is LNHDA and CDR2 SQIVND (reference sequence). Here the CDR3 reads CASKGSPNEKLFF. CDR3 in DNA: TGTGCCAGTAAAGGGAGCCCAAATGAAAAACTGTTTTTT.

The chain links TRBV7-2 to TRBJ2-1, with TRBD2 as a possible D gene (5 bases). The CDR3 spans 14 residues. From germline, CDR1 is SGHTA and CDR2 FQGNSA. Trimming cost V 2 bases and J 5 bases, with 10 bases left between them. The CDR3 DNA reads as TGTGCCAGCAGCTTAACCCCGGGGAACAATGAGCAGTTCTTC. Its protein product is CASSLTPGNNEQFF. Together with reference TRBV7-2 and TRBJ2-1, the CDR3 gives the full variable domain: GAGVSQSPSNKVTEKGKDVELRCDPISGHTALYWYRQSLGQGLEFLIYFQGNSAPDKSGLPSDRFSAERTGGSVSTLTIQRTQQEDSAVYLCASSLTPGNNEQFFGPGTRLTVL.

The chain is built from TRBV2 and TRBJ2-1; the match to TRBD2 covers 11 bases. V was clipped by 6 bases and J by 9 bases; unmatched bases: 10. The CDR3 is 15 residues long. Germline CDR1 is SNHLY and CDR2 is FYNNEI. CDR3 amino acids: CASSNLAGGRREQFF. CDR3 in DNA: TGTGCCAGCAGCAATCTAGCGGGAGGACGCCGTGAGCAGTTCTTC. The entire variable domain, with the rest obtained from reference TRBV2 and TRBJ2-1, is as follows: EPEVTQTPSHQVTQMGQEVILRCVPISNHLYFYWYRQILGQKVEFLVSFYNNEISEKSEIFDDQFSVERPDGSNFTLKIRSTKLEDSAMYFCASSNLAGGRREQFFGPGTRLTVL.